These 8 T cell receptor beta chains originate from one sample sequenced in a study of cytomegalovirus exposure and HLA in healthy donors. The method was immunoSEQ multiplex PCR; TCRdb's version includes in-frame clones alone and lacks a portion of them. This table has some 110,000 clones, around 83% appearing once. Sequencing used PBMCs. The receptors were gathered from a woman aged 18-29 years in good health and CMV-seropositive.

The chain is built from TRBV5-1 and TRBJ1-2; D is undetermined. Trimming removed 0 bases at V and 1 base at J, with 4 bases between. The CDR3 extends over 13 amino acids. Germline V gives CDR1 SGHRS, CDR2 YFSETQ. The CDR3 sequence: CASSLAGNYGYTF. The CDR3 DNA is TGCGCCAGCAGCTTGGCGGGTAACTATGGCTACACCTTC.

In this sample, this clone turned up a few times. The chain employs TRBV7-9 and TRBJ1-2; possible D gene TRBD1, 6 bases. V lost 4 bases to trimming and J lost 4 bases, with 13 bases between them. Germline V gives CDR1 SEHNR, CDR2 FQNEAQ (reference sequence). This CDR3 has 14 amino acids. CDR3: CASSSTGLAYGYTF. The CDR3, as DNA: TGTGCCAGCAGCTCTACAGGGTTAGCCTATGGCTACACCTTC. The variable domain in full, with the rest retrieved from reference TRBV7-9 and TRBJ1-2, is DTGVSQNPRHKITKRGQNVTFRCDPISEHNRLYWYRQTLGQGPEFLTYFQNEAQLEKSRLLSDRFSAERPKGSFSTLEIQRTEQGDSAMYLCASSSTGLAYGYTFGSGTRLTVV.

CDR3 sequence reads: CASSPKTGSYEQYF. The CDR3 nucleotides read TGTGCCAGCAGTCCAAAGACAGGATCTTACGAGCAGTACTTC. The chain links TRBV27 to TRBJ2-7; D might be TRBD1 (6 bases). CDR3 length: 14 residues. The ends were cut back, 5 bases at V and 4 bases at J, with 15 bases in the middle. Germline V CDR1 and CDR2: MNHEY, SMNVEV (reference sequence).

The chain couples TRBV5-6 to TRBJ1-2; 12 positions match TRBD1. Trimming removed 3 bases from V and 2 bases from J; junction bases left unmatched: 2. Germline V lookup: CDR1 SGHDT, CDR2 YYEEEE. This CDR3 spans 15 amino acids. The CDR3 region has the DNA TGTGCCAGCAGCTGGGGACAGGGGGCGAACTATGGCTACACCTTC. It specifies CASSWGQGANYGYTF.

This chain links TRBV7-9 with TRBJ2-5; tentatively, D is TRBD2 (7 bases). CDR1 and CDR2 (germline): SEHNR, FQNEAQ (reference sequence). The ends were cut back, 2 bases at V and 7 bases at J, with 14 bases in the middle. This CDR3 comprises 14 residues. The CDR3: CASSLPRGGGTQYF. CDR3 DNA sequence: TGTGCCAGCAGCTTACCCAGGGGCGGGGGGACCCAGTACTTC.

The V and J genes are TRBV5-6 and TRBJ2-2; tentatively, D is TRBD2 (6 bases). The V end was cut by 4 bases, the J end by 7 bases, with 11 bases between. This CDR3 is 13 amino acids long. Looked up from germline, CDR1 is SGHDT and CDR2 is YYEEEE. The CDR3 region has the DNA TGTGCCAGCAGCCCCGCGCGGGGCGGGGAGCTGTTTTTT. Translation: CASSPARGGELFF.

The chain couples TRBV11-3 to TRBJ2-3; weak D call: TRBD2 (5 bases). Germline CDR1 is SGHNT and CDR2 is YENEEA. The CDR3 has 12 residues. V was trimmed by 5 bases and J by 6 bases, leaving 9 bases between them. For the CDR3, the DNA is TGTGCCAGCAGCCCCCCGGGGGATACGCAGTATTTT. This sequence encodes CASSPPGDTQYF.

This clone has a handful of counts. This chain connects TRBV28 to TRBJ2-7, with D maybe TRBD1 (6 bases). The CDR3 runs to 14 residues. In germline, CDR1 is MDHEN, CDR2 SYDVKM. The V end lost 5 bases, the J end lost 5 bases, and 16 bases lay between the germline ends. In DNA, the CDR3 is TGTGCCAGCAGTCTGGGACATGCCCCCAACGAGCAGTACTTC. Amino acids: CASSLGHAPNEQYF.